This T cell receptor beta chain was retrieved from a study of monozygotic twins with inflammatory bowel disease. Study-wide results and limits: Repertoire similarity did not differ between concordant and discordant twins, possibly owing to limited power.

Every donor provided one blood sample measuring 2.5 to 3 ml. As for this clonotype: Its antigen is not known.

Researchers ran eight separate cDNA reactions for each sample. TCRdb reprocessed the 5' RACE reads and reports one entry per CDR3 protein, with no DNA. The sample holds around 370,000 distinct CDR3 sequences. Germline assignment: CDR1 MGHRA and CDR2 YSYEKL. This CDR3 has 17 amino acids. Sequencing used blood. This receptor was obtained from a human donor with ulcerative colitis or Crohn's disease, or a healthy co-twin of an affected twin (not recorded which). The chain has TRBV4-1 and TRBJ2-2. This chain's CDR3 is CASSHLNTGYNTGELFF.